This T cell receptor beta chain stems from a study of Graves' ophthalmopathy and Graves' hyperthyroidism. Study context: Peripheral blood collection took place at initial diagnosis, before any treatment.

Study-level findings and limits: The model's ophthalmopathy progression predictions had roughly 69% sensitivity and 72.22% specificity.

Amplification targeted the TCR beta CDR3 regions, with RNA transcripts as the source material. A first-round RT-PCR used HTBI primers, followed by a second-round multiplex PCR. TCRdb reanalysed the multiplex PCR reads using MiXCR and keeps one entry per CDR3 protein. The sample includes 400,000 to 450,000 distinct CDR3 sequences, around 20% seen only once; the top ten take 2.5% to 3%. The sample holds many counts of this clonotype. Its target is not known. Sequencing used peripheral blood. The sequence derives from a woman aged 18-29 years with stable Graves' hyperthyroidism.

The DNA of the CDR3 is TGTGCCAGCAGTTACTCGGCGGCCTCCTACGAGCAGTACTTC. It yields the protein CASSYSAASYEQYF. The V gene is TRBV6-2 or TRBV6-3, the J gene TRBJ2-7; D remains unclear. There are 14 residues in the CDR3. Per germline, CDR1 MNHEY and CDR2 SVGEGT. V gave up 0 bases and J gave up 0 bases, with 6 bases separating them.